This record looks at one T cell receptor beta chain sequence and its context. Its antigen is not identified. Method: immunoSEQ multiplex PCR; TCRdb's copy keeps in-frame clones and lacks some. Of about 15,000 clones listed, 50% to 70% are singletons. This entry belongs to a study of neoadjuvant anti-PD-1 for oral cavity cancer. Turning to the study itself: Before surgery, most patients got three to four biweekly 3 mg/kg nivolumab doses. Patients without progression got a fourth dose around day 43.

General study results and limits: Post-nivolumab, blood T cell clonality was significantly elevated in non-responders.

These newly diagnosed stage II-IVA oral cavity squamous cell carcinoma patients had no prior systemic or radiation treatment. The germline V gene has CDR1 MNHNS and CDR2 SASEGT. The V end lost 4 bases, the J end lost 4 bases, and 14 bases lay between the germline ends. The CDR3 length is 15 residues. The input for sequencing was PBMCs, taken before nivolumab (anti-PD-1) treatment. This sequence was found in a person between 35 and 79 years old with oral cavity squamous cell carcinoma. The rearrangement links TRBV6-1 to TRBJ1-5; a possible D gene is TRBD1 (6 bases). CDR3 sequence (DNA): TGTGCCAGCAGTGCACAGACAGGTCTTAATCAGCCCCAGCATTTT. This sequence encodes CASSAQTGLNQPQHF.